Ten or more counts support the clone carrying this T cell receptor (beta chain). What it recognizes is unknown. The data belong to a study of T cells in Graves' hyperthyroidism and ophthalmopathy. Researchers took RNA transcripts and amplified the TCR beta CDR3 regions from them. First-round RT-PCR of the TCR CDR3 relied on the HTBI primer set. TCRdb passed the multiplex PCR reads through MiXCR, listing each CDR3 protein once. The sample lists about 600,000 distinct CDR3 sequences; approximately 15% were seen once. Regarding the study as a whole: Among clonotypes expanded in thyroid above 0.001, most were also found in blood.

Specimen: blood. This TCR was sampled from a woman under 30 with Graves' ophthalmopathy.

CDR3 sequence: CASSRDRVNTEAFF. The CDR3 region has the DNA TGTGCCAGCAGCCGGGACAGGGTGAACACTGAAGCTTTCTTT. The chain employs TRBV11-3 and TRBJ1-1; 9 bases align to TRBD1. CDR3 length equals 14 residues. The J segment lost 0 bases and the V segment lost 5 bases, leaving 1 base of the junction unmatched. From germline, CDR1 is SGHNT and CDR2 YENEEA.